A single sample gave rise to the 6 T cell receptor beta chains below, sequenced in a study of early T cells in non-severe SARS-CoV-2 infection. From the 5' RACE reads, TCRdb called clonotypes with MiXCR, one entry per CDR3 protein. This table holds about 89,000 distinct CDR3 sequences, around 16% found once. The input for sequencing was whole blood, taken at baseline. Receptor source: an adult who was a healthcare worker with PCR-confirmed SARS-CoV-2 infection or an uninfected control (not recorded which).

The chain joins TRBV27 to TRBJ1-1; no clear D. This CDR3 is built from 12 residues. Germline loops: CDR1 MNHEY, CDR2 SMNVEV (reference sequence). Trimming took off 7 bases at V and 4 bases at J, with 10 bases between the two ends. In DNA form, the CDR3 reads TGTGCCAGCAAGACGACACGCACTGAAGCTTTCTTT. It encodes CASKTTRTEAFF.

In its sample, this clonotype was seen a few times. The J gene is TRBJ2-3, the V gene TRBV5-1; D uncertain. Germline values: CDR1 SGHRS, CDR2 YFSETQ. The CDR3 is 12 amino acids. V shed 4 bases and J shed 6 bases, with 9 bases lying between them. CDR3 DNA: TGCGCCAGCAGCCAAGCCCTGGATACGCAGTATTTT. Residues: CASSQALDTQYF.

This sequence joins TRBV5-1 and TRBJ1-1; D remains unclear. Germline CDR1 and CDR2: SGHRS and YFSETQ. This CDR3 spans 14 amino acids. The germline V and J ends were trimmed by 3 bases and 0 bases, with 9 bases remaining between them. CDR3 sequence (DNA): TGCGCCAGCAGCTCCCCGTCCTTGAACACTGAAGCTTTCTTT. Its translation is CASSSPSLNTEAFF.

In its sample, this clonotype was seen many times. V usage is TRBV12-3 or TRBV12-4 and J usage is TRBJ2-3, with D perhaps TRBD2 (5 bases). V lost 3 bases and J 2 bases, leaving 9 bases between the germline ends. The CDR3 has 14 amino acids. The CDR3 loop reads CASSFGRVTDTQYF. The CDR3 nucleotides read TGTGCCAGCAGTTTCGGGCGGGTCACAGATACGCAGTATTTT.

This clonotype was seen at least ten times. The rearrangement uses TRBV28 and TRBJ1-1, with D unresolved. Trimming stripped 2 bases from V and 1 base from J, with 8 bases between. The CDR3 totals 14 residues. Germline loops: CDR1 MDHEN, CDR2 SYDVKM. The CDR3 sequence: CASSLAATNTEAFF. The CDR3 DNA reads as TGTGCCAGCAGTTTAGCAGCTACGAACACTGAAGCTTTCTTT.

The table lists this clonotype with a count of one. CDR3 in DNA: TGCGCCAGCAAGGGGGAACAGGCTCGCACAGATACGCAGTATTTT. Translating gives CASKGEQARTDTQYF. The chain couples TRBV4-1 to TRBJ2-3; tentative D call: TRBD1 (6 bases). V lost 7 bases, J lost 1 base, and 15 bases lay in between. The CDR3 length is 15 residues. Germline CDR1 and CDR2: MGHRA and YSYEKL.